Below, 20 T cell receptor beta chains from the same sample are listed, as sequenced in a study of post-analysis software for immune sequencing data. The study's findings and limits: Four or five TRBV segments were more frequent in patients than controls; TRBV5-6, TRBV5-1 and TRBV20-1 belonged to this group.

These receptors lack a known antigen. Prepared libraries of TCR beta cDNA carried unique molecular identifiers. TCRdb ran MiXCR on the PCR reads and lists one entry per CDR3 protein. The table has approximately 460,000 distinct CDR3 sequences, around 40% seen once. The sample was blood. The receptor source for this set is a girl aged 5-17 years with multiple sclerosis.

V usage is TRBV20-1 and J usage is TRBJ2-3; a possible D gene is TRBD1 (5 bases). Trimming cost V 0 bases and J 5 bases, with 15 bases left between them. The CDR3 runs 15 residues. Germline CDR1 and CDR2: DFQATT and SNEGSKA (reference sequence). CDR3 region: CSAREAKGLIDTQYF. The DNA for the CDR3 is TGCAGTGCTAGAGAGGCGAAGGGGCTGATAGATACGCAGTATTTT.

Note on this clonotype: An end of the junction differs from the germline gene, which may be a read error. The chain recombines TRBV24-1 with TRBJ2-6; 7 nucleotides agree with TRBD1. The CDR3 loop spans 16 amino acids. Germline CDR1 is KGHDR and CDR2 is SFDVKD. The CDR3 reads CATSAQGSSGANVLTF. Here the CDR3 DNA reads TGTGCCACCAGTGCACAGGGGAGCTCTGGGGCCAATGTCCTGACTTTC.

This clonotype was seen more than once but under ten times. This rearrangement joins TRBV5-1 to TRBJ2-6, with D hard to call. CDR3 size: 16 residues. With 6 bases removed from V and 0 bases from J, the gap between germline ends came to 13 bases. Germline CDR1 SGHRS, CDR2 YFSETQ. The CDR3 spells CASTMGPGSGANVLTF. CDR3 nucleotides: TGCGCCAGCACCATGGGCCCAGGCTCTGGGGCCAACGTCCTGACTTTC.

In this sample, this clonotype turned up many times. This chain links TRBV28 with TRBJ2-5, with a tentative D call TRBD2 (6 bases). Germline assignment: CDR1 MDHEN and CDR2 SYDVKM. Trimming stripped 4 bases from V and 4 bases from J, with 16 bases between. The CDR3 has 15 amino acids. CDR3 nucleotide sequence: TGTGCCAGCAGTTACCCGGGGGATCTCAGAGAGACCCAGTACTTC. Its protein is CASSYPGDLRETQYF.

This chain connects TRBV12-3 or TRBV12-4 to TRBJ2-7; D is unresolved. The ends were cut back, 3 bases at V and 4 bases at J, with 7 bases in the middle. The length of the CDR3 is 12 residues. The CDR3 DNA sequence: TGTGCCAGCAGTTTTTGGTCTTACGAGCAGTACTTC. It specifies CASSFWSYEQYF.

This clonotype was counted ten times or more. In DNA form, the CDR3 reads TGTGCCAGCAGCGATGGGACAACCAGCAAAGCTTTCTTT. It is translated as CASSDGTTSKAFF. The chain combines TRBV5-6 with TRBJ1-1; TRBD1 is a possible D gene (6 bases). CDR1 and CDR2 (germline): SGHDT, YYEEEE. CDR3 length: 13 amino acids. V was shortened by 4 bases and J by 9 bases, with 16 bases between the two germline ends.

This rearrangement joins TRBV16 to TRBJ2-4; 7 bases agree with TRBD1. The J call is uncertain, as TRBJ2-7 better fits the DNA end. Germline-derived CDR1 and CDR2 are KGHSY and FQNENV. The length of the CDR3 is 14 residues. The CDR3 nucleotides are TGTGCCAGCAGCCCGAGGGGGCGCTGGTACGAGCAGTACTTC. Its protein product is CASSPRGRWYEQYF.

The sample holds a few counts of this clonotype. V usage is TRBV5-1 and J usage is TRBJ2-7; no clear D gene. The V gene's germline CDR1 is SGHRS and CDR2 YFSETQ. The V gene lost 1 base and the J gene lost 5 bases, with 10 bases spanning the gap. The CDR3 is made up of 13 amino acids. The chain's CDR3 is CASSLQSYDEQYF. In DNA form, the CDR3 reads TGCGCCAGCAGCTTGCAATCTTATGACGAGCAGTACTTC.

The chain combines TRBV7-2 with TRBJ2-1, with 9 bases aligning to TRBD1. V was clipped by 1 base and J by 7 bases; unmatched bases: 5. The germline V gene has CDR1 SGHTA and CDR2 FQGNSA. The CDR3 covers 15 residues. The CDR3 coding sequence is TGTGCCAGCAGCTTAGTGGGACAGGGCCAGAATGAGCAGTTCTTC. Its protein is CASSLVGQGQNEQFF.

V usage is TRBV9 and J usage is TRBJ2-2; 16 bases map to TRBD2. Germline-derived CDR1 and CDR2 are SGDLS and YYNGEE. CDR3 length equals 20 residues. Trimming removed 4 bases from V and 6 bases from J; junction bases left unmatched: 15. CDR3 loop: CASSPRTPGLAGGPPGELFF. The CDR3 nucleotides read TGTGCCAGCAGCCCCCGAACTCCGGGACTAGCGGGAGGGCCCCCCGGGGAGCTGTTTTTT.

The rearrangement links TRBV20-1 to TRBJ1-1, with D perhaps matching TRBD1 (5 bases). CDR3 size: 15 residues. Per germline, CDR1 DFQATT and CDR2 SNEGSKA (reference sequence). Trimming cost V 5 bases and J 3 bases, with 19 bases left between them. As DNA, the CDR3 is TGCAGTGCTCCACAGGTAGGGGCCGGGTACACTGAAGCTTTCTTT. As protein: CSAPQVGAGYTEAFF.

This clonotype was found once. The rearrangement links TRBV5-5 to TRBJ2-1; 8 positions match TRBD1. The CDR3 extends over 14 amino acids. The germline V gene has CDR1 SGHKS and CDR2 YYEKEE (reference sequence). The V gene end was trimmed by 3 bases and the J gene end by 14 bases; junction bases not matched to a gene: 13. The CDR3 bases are TGTGCCAGCAGCTCAGGACAGGGCCCGGGACAGGAGTTCTTC. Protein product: CASSSGQGPGQEFF. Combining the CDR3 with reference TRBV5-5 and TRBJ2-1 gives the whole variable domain DAGVTQSPTHLIKTRGQQVTLRCSPISGHKSVSWYQQVLGQGPQFIFQYYEKEERGRGNFPDRFSARQFPNYSSELNVNALLLGDSALYLCASSSGQGPGQEFFGPGTRLTVL.

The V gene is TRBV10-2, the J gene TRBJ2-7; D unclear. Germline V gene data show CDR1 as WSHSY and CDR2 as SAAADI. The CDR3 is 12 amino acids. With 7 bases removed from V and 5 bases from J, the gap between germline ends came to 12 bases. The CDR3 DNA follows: TGCGCCAGCAATTATGGGTTAGACGAGCAGTACTTC. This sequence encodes CASNYGLDEQYF.

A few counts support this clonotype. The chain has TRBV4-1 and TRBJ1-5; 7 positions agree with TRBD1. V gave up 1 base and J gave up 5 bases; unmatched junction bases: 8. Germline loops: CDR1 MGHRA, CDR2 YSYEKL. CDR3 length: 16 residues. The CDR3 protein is CASSQAQGVGDQPQHF. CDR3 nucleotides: TGCGCCAGCAGCCAAGCTCAGGGGGTGGGAGATCAGCCCCAGCATTTT.

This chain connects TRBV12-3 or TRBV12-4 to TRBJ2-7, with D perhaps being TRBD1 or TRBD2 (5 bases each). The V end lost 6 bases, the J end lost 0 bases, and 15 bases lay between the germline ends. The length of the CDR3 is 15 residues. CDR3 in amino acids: CASSLRDGASYEQYF. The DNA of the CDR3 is TGTGCCAGCAGCCTCCGGGACGGAGCCTCCTACGAGCAGTACTTC.

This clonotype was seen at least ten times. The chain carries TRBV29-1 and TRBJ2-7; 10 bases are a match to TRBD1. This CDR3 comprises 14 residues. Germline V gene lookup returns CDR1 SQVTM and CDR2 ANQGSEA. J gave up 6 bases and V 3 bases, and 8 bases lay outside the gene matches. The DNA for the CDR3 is TGCAGCGTTGACTGGACAGGGGGTGTCTCCGAGCAGTACTTC. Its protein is CSVDWTGGVSEQYF.

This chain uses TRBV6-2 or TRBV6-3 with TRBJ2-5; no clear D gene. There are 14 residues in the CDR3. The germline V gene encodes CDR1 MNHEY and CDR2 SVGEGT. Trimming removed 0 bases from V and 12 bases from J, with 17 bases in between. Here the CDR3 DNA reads TGTGCCAGCAGTTACTCGAAAGGTCCGACGGCCGAGTACTTC. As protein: CASSYSKGPTAEYF.

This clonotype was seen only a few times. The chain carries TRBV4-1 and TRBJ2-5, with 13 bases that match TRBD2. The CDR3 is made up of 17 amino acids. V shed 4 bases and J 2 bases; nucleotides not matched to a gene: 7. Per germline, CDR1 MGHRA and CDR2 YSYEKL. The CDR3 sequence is CASSPIQGLAGQETQYF. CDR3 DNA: TGCGCCAGCAGCCCTATACAGGGACTAGCGGGACAAGAGACCCAGTACTTC.

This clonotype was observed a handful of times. The CDR3 DNA reads as TGTGCCAGCAGTCCCGGGACAGGAGGCCAAGGCGAGCAGTACTTC. Residues: CASSPGTGGQGEQYF. This chain uses TRBV12-3 or TRBV12-4 with TRBJ2-7; 8 positions agree with TRBD1. Germline trimming cut 5 bases from V and 6 bases from J; bases unmatched to any gene: 12. CDR3 length: 15 residues.

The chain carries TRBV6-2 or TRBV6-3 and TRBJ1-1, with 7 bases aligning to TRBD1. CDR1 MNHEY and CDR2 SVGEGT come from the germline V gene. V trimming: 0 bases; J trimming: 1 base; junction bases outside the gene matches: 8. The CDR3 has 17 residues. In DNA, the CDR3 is TGTGCCAGCAGTTACTCACGTCCACGGACAGGGAACACTGAAGCTTTCTTT. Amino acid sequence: CASSYSRPRTGNTEAFF.